The following is a T cell receptor (beta chain) sequence with its context. The antigen is unknown. The data were obtained in a study of blood T cells in healthy people across ages. Notes on the study in general: Bulk PBMC profiling left naive and antigen-experienced comparisons inconclusive.

A second about 6 to 12 cycle PCR used barcoded and J-beta primers. TCRdb reprocessed the 5' RACE reads via MiXCR and lists one record per CDR3 protein. Of 1.5 million to 2 million distinct CDR3 sequences in the sample, 28% were seen once. Germline lookup yields CDR1 GTSNPN and CDR2 SVGIG (reference sequence). The CDR3 spans 16 residues. Trimming removed 0 bases from V and 4 bases from J, with 15 bases in between. The V call is TRBV30, the J call TRBJ1-4; the D is unclear. The receptor's source is a woman in her 30s in good health. Sequenced: blood. The CDR3 region has the DNA TGTGCCTGGAGTGTACGAGTGACGGGTAGTAATGAAAAACTGTTTTTT. Residues: CAWSVRVTGSNEKLFF.